This T cell receptor beta chain was captured by sequencing in a study of blood T cell repertoires in COVID-19. As for the study in general: The origin of the acute and convalescent COVID-19 samples was the United States, Italy and Spain. The analysed material was cDNA or gDNA that came from T cells, B-cell-depleted T cells, or PBMCs.

Under the authors' procedure: Reference gene primer amplification gave estimated nucleated cell counts. The method was immunoSEQ multiplex PCR; TCRdb's version includes in-frame clones alone and lacks a portion of them. The V and J calls and clone size come from that table; D and trimming were worked out from the DNA. This table has under 200,000 clones, around three quarters appearing once. Trimming removed 1 base at V and 10 bases at J, with 8 bases between. Per germline, CDR1 GTSNPN and CDR2 SVGIG (reference sequence). The CDR3 is 11 amino acids. The V and J genes are TRBV30 and TRBJ2-1; D may be TRBD2 (5 bases). Source material: peripheral blood. The source of this sequence is a man in his sixties with active or convalescent COVID-19. The CDR3 loop is CAWSGEGEQFF. In nucleotides, the CDR3 is TGTGCCTGGAGTGGAGAGGGAGAGCAGTTCTTC.